The 29 T cell receptor beta chains below were found in one sample sequenced in a study of blood T cells in healthy people across ages. Sample-barcoded 5' priming and a J-beta primer mix drove a second PCR of about 6 to 12 cycles. One entry per CDR3 protein, called by TCRdb with MiXCR from the 5' RACE reads. This table has hundreds of thousands of distinct CDR3 sequences, approximately 49% appearing once. The source material was blood. Receptor source: a woman aged 55-69 years in good health.

This clonotype appeared a few times. The V call is TRBV10-3, the J call TRBJ2-5; D might be TRBD1 or TRBD2, each matching 5 bases. The V end lost 2 bases, the J end lost 3 bases, and 10 bases lay between the germline ends. The V gene's germline CDR1 is ENHRY and CDR2 SYGVKD. The CDR3 runs 14 residues. The CDR3 DNA is TGTGCCATCAGTGAGGCCGGGACCGAAGAGACCCAGTACTTC. It yields the protein CAISEAGTEETQYF.

This clonotype was seen a few times. This chain joins TRBV7-2 and TRBJ2-5, with 8 nucleotides matching TRBD2. V was clipped by 0 bases and J by 1 base; unmatched bases: 7. The CDR3 totals 17 residues. Germline assignment: CDR1 SGHTA and CDR2 FQGNSA. The CDR3 coding sequence is TGTGCCAGCAGCTTAGCGCGTGGACTAGCTGTCCAAGAGACCCAGTACTTC. Its protein product is CASSLARGLAVQETQYF. The full variable domain, its missing parts supplied by reference TRBV7-2 and TRBJ2-5, is GAGVSQSPSNKVTEKGKDVELRCDPISGHTALYWYRQSLGQGLEFLIYFQGNSAPDKSGLPSDRFSAERTGGSVSTLTIQRTQQEDSAVYLCASSLARGLAVQETQYFGPGTRLLVL.

J is TRBJ2-7 and V is TRBV28; no firm D call. Trimming stripped 2 bases from V and 6 bases from J, with 11 bases between. CDR1 and CDR2 from the germline V gene are MDHEN and SYDVKM. The CDR3 covers 13 residues. CDR3 sequence reads: CASSLPETGEQYF. The CDR3 DNA follows: TGTGCCAGCAGTTTACCGGAAACGGGCGAGCAGTACTTC.

This clonotype came up a few times. The rearrangement uses TRBV7-2 and TRBJ2-6; D not resolved. The CDR3 loop spans 12 amino acids. The germline V and J ends were trimmed by 6 bases and 4 bases, with 4 bases remaining between them. Per the germline V gene, CDR1 is SGHTA and CDR2 is FQGNSA. The CDR3 DNA sequence: TGTGCCAGCAGAAACGGGGCCAACGTCCTGACTTTC. It encodes CASRNGANVLTF.

V and J are TRBV5-1 and TRBJ2-3; TRBD2 agrees at 10 bases. Losses at the gene ends were 0 bases for V and 6 bases for J; bases not matched to a gene: 10. The CDR3 length is 17 residues. The germline V gene encodes CDR1 SGHRS and CDR2 YFSETQ. The CDR3 DNA is TGCGCCAGCAGCTTGGCGGCTAGCGGGGGTAGTAGCGATACGCAGTATTTT. It yields the protein CASSLAASGGSSDTQYF. Combining the CDR3 with reference TRBV5-1 and TRBJ2-3 gives the whole variable domain KAGVTQTPRYLIKTRGQQVTLSCSPISGHRSVSWYQQTPGQGLQFLFEYFSETQRNKGNFPGRFSGRQFSNSRSEMNVSTLELGDSALYLCASSLAASGGSSDTQYFGPGTRLTVL.

This clonotype was counted at least ten times. The chain recombines TRBV3-1 with TRBJ2-7, with TRBD2 as a possible D gene (6 bases). This CDR3 has 16 residues. V shed 1 base and J shed 3 bases, with 16 bases lying between them. Germline lookup yields CDR1 LGHDT and CDR2 YNNKEL (reference sequence). CDR3 region: CASSQGDSGRDYEQYF. Here the CDR3 DNA reads TGTGCCAGCAGCCAAGGGGATAGCGGAAGGGACTACGAGCAGTACTTC.

The gene calls are TRBV6-2 or TRBV6-3 and TRBJ2-1, with TRBD2 as a possible D gene (5 bases). This CDR3 spans 16 amino acids. Looked up from germline, CDR1 is MNHEY and CDR2 is SVGEGT. Trimming shortened V by 0 bases and J by 11 bases, and 20 bases separated the two germline ends. The CDR3 nucleotides read TGTGCCAGCAGTTACTCGACGGGGAGCGAGCGCGTCAAGCAGTTCTTC. Translated, it gives CASSYSTGSERVKQFF.

Here the CDR3 DNA reads TGTGCCAGCAGCACTACCGGGACAGGGGGCCACGAGCAGTACTTC. This sequence encodes CASSTTGTGGHEQYF. The gene calls are TRBV28 and TRBJ2-7; 12 bases map to TRBD1. This CDR3 is built from 15 residues. Looked up from germline, CDR1 is MDHEN and CDR2 is SYDVKM. The V segment lost 6 bases and the J segment 5 bases; nucleotides outside the gene matches: 8.

This clonotype was seen only a few times. V is TRBV29-1 and J is TRBJ1-1; D may be TRBD1 (5 bases). The CDR3 has 14 amino acids. V dropped 3 bases and J dropped 1 base, with 12 bases sitting between them. CDR1 is SQVTM and CDR2 is ANQGSEA in the germline V gene. CDR3 DNA sequence: TGCAGCGTTGATTTGCGACAGAGGAACACTGAAGCTTTCTTT. Protein: CSVDLRQRNTEAFF.

The chain uses TRBV12-3 or TRBV12-4 and TRBJ2-6, with 9 bases aligning to TRBD1. The CDR3 runs 18 residues. Unmatched junction bases numbered 10, after V lost 6 bases and J lost 1 base. The CDR3 bases are TGTGCCAGCAGCCGGACACAGGGGGCGATATCTGGGGCCAACGTCCTGACTTTC. It codes for CASSRTQGAISGANVLTF.

The genes are TRBV3-1 and TRBJ2-7; 10 bases map to TRBD2. CDR1 LGHDT and CDR2 YNNKEL come from the germline V gene (reference sequence). There are 15 residues in the CDR3. J lost 3 bases, V lost 3 bases, and 5 bases had no gene match. The CDR3 spells CASSHTGTSDYEQYF. The CDR3 nucleotides read TGTGCCAGCAGCCATACCGGGACTAGCGACTACGAGCAGTACTTC.

The chain joins TRBV24-1 to TRBJ1-5, with a weak D call TRBD1 (6 bases). Trimming took off 4 bases at V and 12 bases at J, with 12 bases between the two ends. CDR3 length equals 12 residues. Germline lookup yields CDR1 KGHDR and CDR2 SFDVKD. CDR3 nucleotides: TGTGCCACCAGTGACGAAGACAGGAGCCAGCATTTT. It codes for CATSDEDRSQHF.

The table lists this clonotype with a few counts. This chain joins TRBV20-1 and TRBJ2-4; TRBD1 agrees at 8 bases. The tail of the sequence fits TRBJ2-5 better, so the J call may be wrong. This CDR3 contains 15 residues. The germline V gene encodes CDR1 DFQATT and CDR2 SNEGSKA (reference sequence). The chain's CDR3 is CSARRPTGVGETQYF. The DNA of the CDR3 is TGCAGTGCTAGGCGACCGACAGGGGTCGGAGAGACCCAGTACTTC.

This clonotype was seen a single time. This rearrangement joins TRBV30 to TRBJ2-4, with 11 bases that match TRBD1. With the DNA end fitting TRBJ2-7 better, the J assignment may be wrong. In germline, CDR1 is GTSNPN, CDR2 SVGIG (reference sequence). The CDR3 length is 16 residues. The CDR3 loop reads CAWSLFGTGGSYEQYF. The CDR3 DNA is TGTGCCTGGAGCCTCTTCGGGACAGGGGGTTCCTACGAGCAGTACTTC.

This clonotype came up a few times. The V gene is TRBV7-2, the J gene TRBJ2-7; possibly TRBD2 for D (7 bases). The CDR3 runs 14 residues. Looked up from germline, CDR1 is SGHTA and CDR2 is FQGNSA. Trimming shortened V by 2 bases and J by 6 bases, and 14 bases separated the two germline ends. The CDR3 region has the DNA TGTGCCAGCAGCTTATATGGCGGGGGCCTCGAGCAGTACTTC. Protein: CASSLYGGGLEQYF.

This clonotype was seen a few times. The V call is TRBV4-2, the J call TRBJ1-2, with 10 bases lining up with TRBD1. This CDR3 has 16 residues. V dropped 5 bases and J dropped 5; count of bases not matched to a gene: 11. Germline V gene data show CDR1 as LGHNA and CDR2 as YNFKEQ. For the CDR3, the DNA is TGTGCCAGCAGCAAGGGAGATGGACAGGGGGGTTATGGCTACACCTTC. Translated, it gives CASSKGDGQGGYGYTF.

The gene calls are TRBV7-2 and TRBJ2-5, with D perhaps matching TRBD1 (6 bases). The CDR3 length is 13 residues. With 5 bases removed from V and 11 bases from J, the gap between germline ends came to 18 bases. CDR1 is SGHTA, CDR2 FQGNSA, per germline. This chain's CDR3 is CASSQDRPYVQYF. The CDR3 nucleotides are TGTGCCAGCAGCCAAGACAGGCCCTACGTGCAGTACTTC.

In its sample, this clonotype was seen a few times. The chain is built from TRBV28 and TRBJ1-2, with D perhaps matching TRBD1 (5 bases). Germline V gives CDR1 MDHEN, CDR2 SYDVKM. This CDR3 spans 13 amino acids. The germline V and J ends were trimmed by 6 bases and 4 bases, with 12 bases remaining between them. CDR3 sequence: CASRIGASYGYTF. CDR3 in DNA: TGTGCCAGCAGGATCGGGGCGAGCTATGGCTACACCTTC.

This chain connects TRBV30 to TRBJ2-5; D call uncertain. The V gene's germline CDR1 is GTSNPN and CDR2 SVGIG (reference sequence). V was shortened by 0 bases and J by 4 bases, with 3 bases between the two germline ends. The CDR3 runs 11 residues. The CDR3 loop reads CAWSVRETQYF. The CDR3 region has the DNA TGTGCCTGGAGTGTAAGAGAGACCCAGTACTTC.

The chain employs TRBV6-6 and TRBJ2-7; a weak D match, TRBD2 (5 bases). The germline CDR1 and CDR2 sequences are MNHNY and SVGAGI (reference sequence). This CDR3 region has 13 residues. V was clipped by 6 bases and J by 6 bases, with 15 bases between them. CDR3 in DNA: TGTGCCAGCAGGCGTCAAGGCGCGGGCGAGCAGTACTTC. It yields the protein CASRRQGAGEQYF.

This clonotype was counted only a few times. This rearrangement joins TRBV20-1 to TRBJ2-5, with unresolved D. Germline lookup yields CDR1 DFQATT and CDR2 SNEGSKA (reference sequence). This CDR3 spans 14 amino acids. Trimming pared 3 bases from V and 2 bases from J, leaving 13 bases between. The CDR3 sequence is CSARDPRLQETQYF. The DNA for the CDR3 is TGCAGTGCTAGGGACCCCAGGTTACAAGAGACCCAGTACTTC.

The chain recombines TRBV15 with TRBJ2-1; D uncertain. The CDR3 extends over 15 amino acids. Germline values: CDR1 LNHNV, CDR2 YYDKDF (reference sequence). Trimming removed 5 bases at V and 6 bases at J, with 17 bases between. CDR3 sequence: CATSDRIEGANEQFF. The CDR3 bases are TGTGCCACCAGCGATCGGATTGAAGGCGCCAATGAGCAGTTCTTC.

Only one count was recorded for this clonotype. CDR3 sequence (DNA): TGTGCCAGCAGTTGGGCGGCAAATCCCTACAATGAGCAGTTCTTC. Translated: CASSWAANPYNEQFF. This chain links TRBV27 with TRBJ2-1; D gene ambiguous. This CDR3 is 15 amino acids long. V shed 4 bases and J shed 2 bases, with 12 bases lying between them. Germline assignment: CDR1 MNHEY and CDR2 SMNVEV (reference sequence).

In this sample, this clonotype turned up many times. This sequence joins TRBV13 and TRBJ2-1; the D gene is possibly TRBD2 (5 bases). V dropped 5 bases and J dropped 4 bases, with 15 bases sitting between them. The germline V gene has CDR1 PRHDT and CDR2 FYEKMQ (reference sequence). CDR3 length: 15 residues. The DNA for the CDR3 is TGTGCCAGCAGCCAGAGGGATATTGGATACAATGAGCAGTTCTTC. It codes for CASSQRDIGYNEQFF.

The chain links TRBV20-1 to TRBJ2-7; D call uncertain. V was trimmed by 0 bases and J by 4 bases, leaving 4 bases between them. CDR1 and CDR2 (germline): DFQATT, SNEGSKA (reference sequence). The CDR3 extends over 11 amino acids. CDR3 sequence (DNA): TGCAGTGCTAGAGAGGTTTACGAGCAGTACTTC. Protein: CSAREVYEQYF.

The chain carries TRBV20-1 and TRBJ2-7, with TRBD2 matching over 12 bases. The CDR3 runs to 16 residues. V lost 5 bases to trimming and J lost 7 bases; unmatched junction nucleotides: 15. Germline V gives CDR1 DFQATT, CDR2 SNEGSKA (reference sequence). This chain's CDR3 is CSAPVPGTSGHREQYF. In nucleotides, the CDR3 is TGCAGTGCTCCGGTCCCAGGGACTAGCGGGCATAGGGAGCAGTACTTC.

Details on this clonotype: Germline and junction disagree at one end, which may indicate a read error. V usage is TRBV11-3 and J usage is TRBJ2-7; TRBD1 matches at 10 bases. Germline assignment: CDR1 SGHNT and CDR2 YENEEA. CDR3 length equals 15 residues. CDR3 in amino acids: CASCLDGTGDYEQYF. The CDR3 DNA is TGTGCCAGCTGCTTAGATGGGACAGGGGACTACGAGCAGTACTTC.

This clonotype was counted a single time. The chain employs TRBV6-2 or TRBV6-3 and TRBJ1-4; D perhaps matches TRBD1 (5 bases). The CDR3 totals 12 residues. Trimming cost V 7 bases and J 7 bases, with 10 bases left between them. In germline, CDR1 is MNHEY, CDR2 SVGEGT. CDR3 residues: CASKRDREKLFF. The CDR3 nucleotides are TGTGCCAGCAAAAGGGACCGTGAAAAACTGTTTTTT.

The V and J genes are TRBV7-3 and TRBJ2-1, with D perhaps TRBD2 (5 bases). The ends were cut back, 5 bases at V and 6 bases at J, with 8 bases in the middle. Germline CDR1 and CDR2: SGHTA and FQGTGA. The CDR3 extends over 12 amino acids. CDR3 loop: CASSKRGNEQFF. The CDR3 bases are TGTGCCAGCAGCAAACGGGGCAATGAGCAGTTCTTC.